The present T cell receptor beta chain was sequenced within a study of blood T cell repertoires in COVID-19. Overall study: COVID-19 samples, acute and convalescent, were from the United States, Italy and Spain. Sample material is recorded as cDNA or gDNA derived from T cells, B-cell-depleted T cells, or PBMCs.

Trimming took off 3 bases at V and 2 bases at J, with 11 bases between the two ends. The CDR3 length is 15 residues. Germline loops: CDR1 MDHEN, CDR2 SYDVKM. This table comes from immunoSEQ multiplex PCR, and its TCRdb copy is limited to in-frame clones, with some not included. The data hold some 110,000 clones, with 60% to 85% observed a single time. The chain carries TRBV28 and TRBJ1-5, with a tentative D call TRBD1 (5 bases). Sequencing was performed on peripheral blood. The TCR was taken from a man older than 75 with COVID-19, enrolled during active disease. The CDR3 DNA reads TGTGCCAGCAGTTTTTTTTTGACAGGCAATCAGCCCCAGCATTTT. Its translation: CASSFFLTGNQPQHF.